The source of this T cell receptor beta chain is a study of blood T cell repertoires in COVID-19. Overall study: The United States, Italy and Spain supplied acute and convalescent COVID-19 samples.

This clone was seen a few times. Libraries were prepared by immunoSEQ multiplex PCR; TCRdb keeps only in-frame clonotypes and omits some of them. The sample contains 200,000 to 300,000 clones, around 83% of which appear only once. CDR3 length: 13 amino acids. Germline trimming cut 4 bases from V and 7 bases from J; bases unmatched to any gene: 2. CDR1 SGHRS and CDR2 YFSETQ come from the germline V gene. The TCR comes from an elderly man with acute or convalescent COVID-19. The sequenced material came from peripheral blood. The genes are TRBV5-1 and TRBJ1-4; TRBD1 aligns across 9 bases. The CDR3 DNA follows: TGCGCCAGCAGCCGGACAGGGGCTGAAAAACTGTTTTTT. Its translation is CASSRTGAEKLFF.